What follows are 28 T cell receptor beta chains derived from one specimen sequenced in a study of CD8+ T cells in alopecia areata. cDNA reverse transcribed from extracted RNA served as the sequencing template. TCRdb keeps only in-frame clones here, not all; method: immunoSEQ multiplex PCR. In the table there are more than 90,000 clones, about 60% of which are singletons. Treatment of the sample: oral pan-JAK inhibitor, 5-10 mg twice daily. The sample consisted of CD8+ T cells sorted from blood, taken at week 24, from a patient treated with tofacitinib. The receptors come from a human donor with alopecia areata.

The chain is built from TRBV10-3 and TRBJ2-1; TRBD2 aligns across 10 bases. CDR1 and CDR2 (germline): ENHRY, SYGVKD. With 8 bases clipped from V and 4 bases from J, the junction kept 5 bases outside the gene matches. The CDR3 covers 14 residues. CDR3 sequence reads: CAIGSGGEYNEQFF. The CDR3 DNA is TGTGCCATCGGGAGCGGGGGGGAATACAATGAGCAGTTCTTC.

The table lists this clone with a count of one. The V call is TRBV9, the J call TRBJ1-5; no clear D gene. Trimming took 3 bases from V and 9 from J, leaving 13 bases between them. CDR3 length: 13 amino acids. CDR1 SGDLS and CDR2 YYNGEE come from the germline V gene. CDR3: CASSAQPSGPQHF. CDR3 nucleotide sequence: TGTGCCAGCAGCGCACAACCTAGCGGGCCCCAGCATTTT.

The rearrangement uses TRBV2 and TRBJ2-7; no clear D. V dropped 2 bases and J dropped 0 bases, with 17 bases sitting between them. Germline assignment: CDR1 SNHLY and CDR2 FYNNEI. CDR3 length: 17 amino acids. Here the CDR3 DNA reads TGTGCCAGCAGTGAACCATCGGAGTCCGAAAGCTCCTACGAGCAGTACTTC. Protein sequence: CASSEPSESESSYEQYF. The entire variable domain, with the rest obtained from reference TRBV2 and TRBJ2-7, is as follows: EPEVTQTPSHQVTQMGQEVILRCVPISNHLYFYWYRQILGQKVEFLVSFYNNEISEKSEIFDDQFSVERPDGSNFTLKIRSTKLEDSAMYFCASSEPSESESSYEQYFGPGTRLTVT.

V usage is TRBV30 and J usage is TRBJ1-1, with D maybe TRBD1 (6 bases). The CDR3 has 13 amino acids. In germline, CDR1 is GTSNPN, CDR2 SVGIG (reference sequence). V was trimmed by 4 bases and J by 5 bases, leaving 14 bases between them. CDR3 loop: CAWNIARGTEAFF. Written as DNA, the CDR3 is TGTGCCTGGAATATAGCCAGGGGAACTGAAGCTTTCTTT.

The gene calls are TRBV13 and TRBJ2-7; D is uncertain. Per the germline V gene, CDR1 is PRHDT and CDR2 is FYEKMQ (reference sequence). V lost 1 base, J lost 3 bases, and 7 bases lay in between. The CDR3 totals 13 residues. In nucleotides, the CDR3 is TGTGCCAGCAGCTTAGACAGAAACTACGAGCAGTACTTC. As protein: CASSLDRNYEQYF. The full variable domain, in which reference TRBV13 and TRBJ2-7 provide the parts outside the CDR3, is AAGVIQSPRHLIKEKRETATLKCYPIPRHDTVYWYQQGPGQDPQFLISFYEKMQSDKGSIPDRFSAQQFSDYHSELNMSSLELGDSALYFCASSLDRNYEQYFGPGTRLTVT.

A remark on this clone: Other DNA sequences from this sample encode an identical CDR3 as well. The chain employs TRBV5-1 and TRBJ1-1; no definite D call. Trimming removed 0 bases at V and 1 base at J, with 4 bases between. The CDR3 has 13 residues. CDR1 is SGHRS and CDR2 is YFSETQ in the germline V gene. The CDR3 protein is CASSLAGNTEAFF. CDR3 DNA: TGCGCCAGCAGCTTGGCAGGGAACACTGAAGCTTTCTTT.

The chain links TRBV15 to TRBJ1-5; TRBD1 matches at 9 bases. Germline assignment: CDR1 LNHNV and CDR2 YYDKDF (reference sequence). The CDR3 totals 15 residues. V was pared by 0 bases and J by 6 bases, with 3 bases of the junction left unmatched. In DNA, the CDR3 is TGTGCCACCAGCAGAGAGGGACAGGGCATTCAGCCCCAGCATTTT. Amino acids: CATSREGQGIQPQHF.

V gene TRBV7-8 combines with J gene TRBJ2-5; the D call may be TRBD1 or TRBD2 (6 bases each). Germline-derived CDR1 and CDR2 are SGHVS and FQNEAQ. V lost 5 bases, J lost 5 bases, and 15 bases lay in between. The CDR3 consists of 14 residues. As DNA, the CDR3 is TGTGCCAGCAGCCGACGGGGGCCATGGGAGACCCAGTACTTC. Translation: CASSRRGPWETQYF. Drawing the rest from reference TRBV7-8 and TRBJ2-5, the complete variable domain is GAGVSQSPRYKVAKRGQDVALRCDPISGHVSLFWYQQALGQGPEFLTYFQNEAQLDKSGLPSDRFFAERPEGSVSTLKIQRTQQEDSAVYLCASSRRGPWETQYFGPGTRLLVL.

V gene TRBV6-5 combines with J gene TRBJ2-5, with D possibly TRBD1 on 6 matching bases. The germline gives CDR1 MNHEY, CDR2 SVGAGI. Trimming shortened V by 5 bases and J by 4 bases, and 14 bases separated the two germline ends. The CDR3 covers 14 residues. The CDR3 DNA is TGTGCCAGCAGTCCCGGGCGCAGGGGAGAGACCCAGTACTTC. It translates to CASSPGRRGETQYF.

This clone was recorded a few times. The chain is built from TRBV29-1 and TRBJ1-1; 8 positions match TRBD1. There are 15 residues in the CDR3. Germline-derived CDR1 and CDR2 are SQVTM and ANQGSEA. Trimming removed 7 bases from V and 1 base from J; junction bases left unmatched: 11. CDR3 in amino acids: CSARGSGTGNTEAFF. The CDR3 DNA sequence: TGCAGCGCGAGAGGATCCGGGACAGGGAACACTGAAGCTTTCTTT.

The genes are TRBV13 and TRBJ2-7; possibly TRBD1 or TRBD2 for D (5 bases each). CDR3 size: 14 residues. CDR1 and CDR2 from the germline V gene are PRHDT and FYEKMQ (reference sequence). The V end lost 5 bases, the J end lost 0 bases, and 11 bases lay between the germline ends. In nucleotides, the CDR3 is TGTGCCAGCAGCATGATGGGGGACTCCTACGAGCAGTACTTC. This encodes CASSMMGDSYEQYF.

The sample holds one count of this clone. The V gene is TRBV19, the J gene TRBJ1-5, with 7 bases matching TRBD1. The CDR3 totals 14 residues. Per germline, CDR1 LNHDA and CDR2 SQIVND (reference sequence). The V gene end was trimmed by 4 bases and the J gene end by 6 bases; junction bases not matched to a gene: 6. The chain's CDR3 is CASSNRGLGQPQHF. The CDR3 coding sequence is TGTGCCAGTAGTAACAGGGGTCTGGGTCAGCCCCAGCATTTT. The complete variable domain, with remaining parts taken from reference TRBV19 and TRBJ1-5, reads DGGITQSPKYLFRKEGQNVTLSCEQNLNHDAMYWYRQDPGQGLRLIYYSQIVNDFQKGDIAEGYSVSREKKESFPLTVTSAQKNPTAFYLCASSNRGLGQPQHFGDGTRLSIL.

The chain uses TRBV30 and TRBJ1-4, with 10 bases fitting TRBD1. Trimming removed 5 bases from V and 6 bases from J; junction bases left unmatched: 6. The length of the CDR3 is 14 residues. Looked up from germline, CDR1 is GTSNPN and CDR2 is SVGIG (reference sequence). CDR3 in amino acids: CAWLHGTGDEKLFF. The CDR3 DNA follows: TGTGCCTGGCTCCACGGGACAGGGGATGAAAAACTGTTTTTT.

CDR3 nucleotides: TGTGCCAGCAGCTTAGATGAGCTGGGGGGAAACACTGAAGCTTTCTTT. It is translated as CASSLDELGGNTEAFF. J is TRBJ1-1 and V is TRBV11-2; D may be TRBD1 (5 bases). Germline V gene data show CDR1 as SGHAT and CDR2 as FQNNGV. The CDR3 loop spans 16 amino acids. The ends were cut back, 0 bases at V and 2 bases at J, with 13 bases in the middle.

The chain combines TRBV27 with TRBJ2-5; 10 bases are shared with TRBD2. The V and J ends lost 3 bases and 5 bases, in that order; junction bases with no gene match: 6. Germline V gene lookup returns CDR1 MNHEY and CDR2 SMNVEV (reference sequence). This CDR3 region has 15 residues. CDR3 nucleotide sequence: TGTGCCAGCAGTTTGAGCGGGGGGGCGCTTGAGACCCAGTACTTC. Translating gives CASSLSGGALETQYF.

V usage is TRBV6-5 and J usage is TRBJ1-5, with D unresolved. Trimming removed 7 bases at V and 5 bases at J, with 9 bases between. The CDR3 runs 12 residues. The V gene's germline CDR1 is MNHEY and CDR2 SVGAGI. The CDR3 DNA is TGTGCCAGCATTAGGAGTGATCAGCCCCAGCATTTT. Its translation is CASIRSDQPQHF.

The chain is built from TRBV4-1 and TRBJ1-1; D remains ambiguous. V lost 2 bases, J lost 3 bases, and 7 bases lay in between. The CDR3 runs 13 residues. Germline V CDR1 and CDR2: MGHRA, YSYEKL. The CDR3 DNA is TGCGCCAGCAGCCAATACCAAGACACTGAAGCTTTCTTT. It encodes CASSQYQDTEAFF.

V and J are TRBV7-9 and TRBJ1-1; 8 bases line up with TRBD1. This CDR3 region has 16 residues. V trimming: 0 bases; J trimming: 0 bases; junction bases outside the gene matches: 3. The V gene's germline CDR1 is SEHNR and CDR2 FQNEAQ (reference sequence). CDR3 nucleotides: TGTGCCAGCAGCTTAGCGCCAGGGGGCATGAACACTGAAGCTTTCTTT. Its translation is CASSLAPGGMNTEAFF.

The chain is built from TRBV21-1 and TRBJ1-5; TRBD1, the table's D call, was not compared with the DNA. TRBV21-1 is deemed a pseudogene. The CDR3 is 13 residues long. This CDR3 is CASSEGQNQPQHF. DNA of the CDR3: TGTGCCAGCAGCGAAGGACAGAATCAGCCCCAGCATTTT.

On this clone: The sample contains more than one DNA sequence encoding this CDR3. This chain links TRBV6-5 with TRBJ1-1, with TRBD1 identical over 8 bases. The CDR3 runs 16 residues. V lost 0 bases, J lost 1 base, and 4 bases stayed unmatched. The germline V gene encodes CDR1 MNHEY and CDR2 SVGAGI. As DNA, the CDR3 is TGTGCCAGCAGTTACTCCTTAGACAGGGGGAACACTGAAGCTTTCTTT. Amino acids: CASSYSLDRGNTEAFF.

The chain has TRBV4-2 and TRBJ1-1, with D possibly matching TRBD1 (5 bases). V gave up 0 bases and J gave up 0 bases, with 11 bases separating them. CDR1 and CDR2 (germline): LGHNA, YNFKEQ. The CDR3 has 16 amino acids. The CDR3 loop is CASSQDLGALNTEAFF. CDR3 DNA: TGTGCCAGCAGCCAAGATCTAGGGGCTTTGAACACTGAAGCTTTCTTT.

This clone appeared a few times. The genes are TRBV7-9 and TRBJ2-7; unclear D gene. Trimming pared 10 bases from V and 3 bases from J, leaving 16 bases between. CDR1 is SEHNR, CDR2 FQNEAQ, per germline (reference sequence). The CDR3 runs 13 residues. The CDR3 DNA is TGTGCCACAGGAAAGCCAGCGAGCTACGAGCAGTACTTC. Translating gives CATGKPASYEQYF.

The genes are TRBV29-1 and TRBJ2-7, with D possibly TRBD1 on 5 matching bases. Trimming took 6 bases from V and 0 from J, leaving 12 bases between them. The CDR3 spans 13 residues. Germline V gene data show CDR1 as SQVTM and CDR2 as ANQGSEA. The CDR3 nucleotides are TGCAGCGTCGAAACAGGAAACTCCTACGAGCAGTACTTC. Protein sequence: CSVETGNSYEQYF.

This clone has a handful of counts. CDR3 protein: CASSATMGSPQHF. CDR3 in DNA: TGTGCCAGCAGCGCGACGATGGGGTCACCCCAGCATTTT. The gene calls are TRBV7-2 and TRBJ1-5; D not resolved. Trimming pared 5 bases from V and 10 bases from J, leaving 15 bases between. CDR1 and CDR2 from the germline V gene are SGHTA and FQGNSA. The CDR3 contains 13 residues.

Only one count was recorded for this clone. V and J are TRBV10-3 and TRBJ2-7; 11 bases align to TRBD2. CDR1 is ENHRY, CDR2 SYGVKD, per germline. The CDR3 has 15 amino acids. Unmatched junction bases numbered 6, after V lost 2 bases and J lost 6 bases. The CDR3 coding sequence is TGTGCCATCAGTGAGAGGGTAGCGGGGGGGCCCGAGCAGTACTTC. Its protein is CAISERVAGGPEQYF.

In its sample, this clone was seen a few times. The V gene is TRBV29-1, the J gene TRBJ2-7; D might be TRBD1 (5 bases). From germline, CDR1 is SQVTM and CDR2 ANQGSEA. The CDR3 contains 16 residues. Trimming took 2 bases from V and 0 from J, leaving 17 bases between them. The chain's CDR3 is CSVELVGATHSYEQYF. DNA for the CDR3: TGCAGCGTTGAATTGGTAGGGGCAACACACTCCTACGAGCAGTACTTC.

The V gene is TRBV5-4, the J gene TRBJ2-3, with 7 bases that match TRBD1. The CDR3 totals 16 residues. CDR1 and CDR2 from the germline V gene are SGHNT and YYREEE (reference sequence). J lost 0 bases, V lost 5 bases, and 9 bases had no gene match. The CDR3 loop reads CASSQPDRVSTDTQYF. The CDR3 coding sequence is TGTGCCAGCAGTCAGCCCGACAGGGTGAGCACAGATACGCAGTATTTT.

V is TRBV4-1 and J is TRBJ1-4; 8 bases fit TRBD1. The germline V gene encodes CDR1 MGHRA and CDR2 YSYEKL. The CDR3 totals 19 residues. Trimming cost V 1 base and J 2 bases; bases outside gene matches: 12. This CDR3 reads CASSQGGTGIITTNEKLFF. The CDR3 DNA is TGCGCCAGCAGCCAAGGGGGGACAGGTATAATCACCACTAATGAAAAACTGTTTTTT.